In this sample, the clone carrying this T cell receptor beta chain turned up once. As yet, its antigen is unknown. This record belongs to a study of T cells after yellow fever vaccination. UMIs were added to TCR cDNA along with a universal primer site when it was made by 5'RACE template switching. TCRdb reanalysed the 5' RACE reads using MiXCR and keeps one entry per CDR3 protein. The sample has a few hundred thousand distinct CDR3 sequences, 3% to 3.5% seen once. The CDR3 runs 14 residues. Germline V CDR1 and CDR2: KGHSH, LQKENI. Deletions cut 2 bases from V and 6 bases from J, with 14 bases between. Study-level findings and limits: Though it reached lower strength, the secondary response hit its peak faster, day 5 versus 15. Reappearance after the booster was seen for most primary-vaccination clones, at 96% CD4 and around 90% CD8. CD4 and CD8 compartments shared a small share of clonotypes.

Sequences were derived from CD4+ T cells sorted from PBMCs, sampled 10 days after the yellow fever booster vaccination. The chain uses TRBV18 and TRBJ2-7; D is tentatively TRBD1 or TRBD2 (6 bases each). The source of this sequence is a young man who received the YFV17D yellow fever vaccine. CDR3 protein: CASSPGTGGVEQYF. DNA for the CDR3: TGTGCCAGCTCACCAGGGACTGGGGGCGTCGAGCAGTACTTC. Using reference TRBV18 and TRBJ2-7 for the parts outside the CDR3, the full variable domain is NAGVMQNPRHLVRRRGQEARLRCSPMKGHSHVYWYRQLPEEGLKFMVYLQKENIIDESGMPKERFSAEFPKEGPSILRIQQVVRGDSAAYFCASSPGTGGVEQYFGPGTRLTVT.